This entry lists 13 T cell receptor beta chains sequenced from one sample in a study of blood T cell repertoires in COVID-19. Clones were sequenced by immunoSEQ multiplex PCR, and TCRdb holds only the in-frame ones, with some missing. The data show about 370,000 clones, around 87% seen once. What was sequenced was PBMCs or T cells enriched from blood (not recorded which). These TCRs come from a man aged 18 to 29 who had recovered from COVID-19.

In regard to this clone: Other DNA variants within this sample encode the same CDR3. The chain couples TRBV5-1 to TRBJ1-1; D unresolved. The V end was cut by 0 bases, the J end by 2 bases, with 5 bases between. The CDR3 contains 13 residues. CDR1 and CDR2 from the germline V gene are SGHRS and YFSETQ. The CDR3 DNA is TGCGCCAGCAGCTTGGACAGAAACACTGAAGCTTTCTTT. Translated, it gives CASSLDRNTEAFF. Variable domain in full (rest from reference TRBV5-1 and TRBJ1-1): KAGVTQTPRYLIKTRGQQVTLSCSPISGHRSVSWYQQTPGQGLQFLFEYFSETQRNKGNFPGRFSGRQFSNSRSEMNVSTLELGDSALYLCASSLDRNTEAFFGQGTRLTVV.

The chain joins TRBV11-3 to TRBJ2-5; TRBD1 agrees at 7 bases. J gave up 2 bases and V 2 bases, and 5 bases lay outside the gene matches. The CDR3 has 15 amino acids. CDR1 is SGHNT and CDR2 is YENEEA in the germline V gene. The chain's CDR3 is CASSLRQGKQETQYF. The CDR3 DNA sequence: TGTGCCAGCAGCTTAAGACAGGGCAAACAAGAGACCCAGTACTTC.

The rearrangement uses TRBV28 and TRBJ2-1, with 11 nucleotides matching TRBD1. With 5 bases clipped from V and 3 bases from J, the junction kept 6 bases outside the gene matches. The CDR3 is made up of 16 amino acids. Germline CDR1 is MDHEN and CDR2 is SYDVKM. CDR3 nucleotide sequence: TGTGCCAGCAGTGGGACGGGACAGGGGGTCTACAATGAGCAGTTCTTC. Its translation is CASSGTGQGVYNEQFF. Supplemented by reference TRBV28 and TRBJ2-1, the full variable domain reads DVKVTQSSRYLVKRTGEKVFLECVQDMDHENMFWYRQDPGLGLRLIYFSYDVKMKEKGDIPEGYSVSREKKERFSLILESASTNQTSMYLCASSGTGQGVYNEQFFGPGTRLTVL.

This chain links TRBV18 with TRBJ1-2; 8 positions match TRBD1. The CDR3 length is 15 residues. Germline CDR1 reads KGHSH; CDR2 reads LQKENI. V dropped 6 bases and J dropped 0; count of bases not matched to a gene: 6. CDR3 region: CASSYGQGTNYGYTF. CDR3 in DNA: TGTGCCAGCTCCTATGGACAGGGAACTAACTATGGCTACACCTTC.

The rearrangement joins TRBV20-1 to TRBJ1-1, with D unresolved. This CDR3 comprises 10 residues. CDR1 and CDR2 from the germline V gene are DFQATT and SNEGSKA (reference sequence). Trimming removed 7 bases at V and 11 bases at J, with 14 bases between. As DNA, the CDR3 is TGCAGTGTGGTGGCCCCGTCTGCTTTCTTT. Translated, it gives CSVVAPSAFF.

J is TRBJ2-1 and V is TRBV9; TRBD2 might be the D (5 bases). This CDR3 comprises 14 residues. Deletions cut 0 bases from V and 2 bases from J, with 6 bases between. Germline values: CDR1 SGDLS, CDR2 YYNGEE. The CDR3 DNA sequence: TGTGCCAGCAGCGTAGTCGGGACCTACAATGAGCAGTTCTTC. It specifies CASSVVGTYNEQFF.

The J gene is TRBJ1-4, the V gene TRBV5-5; the D is unclear. The CDR3 is 14 residues long. V lost 4 bases, J lost 5 bases, and 12 bases lay in between. Germline lookup yields CDR1 SGHKS and CDR2 YYEKEE (reference sequence). CDR3 DNA sequence: TGTGCCAGCAGCCCTATCGGAGGAAATGAAAAACTGTTTTTT. Translated, it gives CASSPIGGNEKLFF.

This clone has only a few counts. The chain is built from TRBV9 and TRBJ2-3, with 11 bases aligning to TRBD1. This CDR3 region has 16 residues. Trimming took 0 bases from V and 5 from J; bases not matched to a gene: 5. In germline, CDR1 is SGDLS, CDR2 YYNGEE. The CDR3 loop is CASSVGGDRGGDTQYF. DNA for the CDR3: TGTGCCAGCAGCGTAGGAGGGGACAGGGGGGGAGATACGCAGTATTTT. The variable domain in full, with the rest retrieved from reference TRBV9 and TRBJ2-3, is DSGVTQTPKHLITATGQRVTLRCSPRSGDLSVYWYQQSLDQGLQFLIQYYNGEERAKGNILERFSAQQFPDLHSELNLSSLELGDSALYFCASSVGGDRGGDTQYFGPGTRLTVL.

This clone was detected a few times. The V call is TRBV4-2, the J call TRBJ1-5; D gene ambiguous. The CDR3 consists of 16 residues. Trimming shortened V by 0 bases and J by 4 bases, and 13 bases separated the two germline ends. Looked up from germline, CDR1 is LGHNA and CDR2 is YNFKEQ. This CDR3 is CASSQDLGRPNQPQHF. The CDR3, as DNA: TGTGCCAGCAGCCAAGATCTGGGCAGGCCGAATCAGCCCCAGCATTTT.

The J gene is TRBJ2-1, the V gene TRBV4-1, with 11 positions matching TRBD2. The CDR3 covers 17 residues. The germline V gene encodes CDR1 MGHRA and CDR2 YSYEKL. V gave up 4 bases and J gave up 5 bases; unmatched junction bases: 10. The CDR3: CASSPEATSGVNNEQFF. Here the CDR3 DNA reads TGCGCCAGCAGCCCCGAGGCGACTAGCGGGGTTAACAATGAGCAGTTCTTC.

The rearrangement joins TRBV27 to TRBJ1-6; maybe TRBD1 (6 bases). The V gene's germline CDR1 is MNHEY and CDR2 SMNVEV (reference sequence). Trimming removed 6 bases at V and 8 bases at J, with 20 bases between. There are 16 residues in the CDR3. CDR3 sequence (DNA): TGTGCCAGCAGCCCGATAGGGGGTTTTGTCGATTCACCCCTCCACTTT. It is translated as CASSPIGGFVDSPLHF.

This chain uses TRBV6-2 or TRBV6-3 with TRBJ2-3; TRBD2 matches at 10 bases. The CDR3 covers 15 residues. Losses at the gene ends were 5 bases for V and 4 bases for J; bases not matched to a gene: 6. The germline V gene encodes CDR1 MNHEY and CDR2 SVGEGT. The CDR3 spells CASSVAGGPPDTQYF. CDR3 nucleotide sequence: TGTGCCAGCAGTGTAGCGGGAGGTCCCCCAGATACGCAGTATTTT.

This chain joins TRBV24-1 and TRBJ2-7; 8 positions agree with TRBD1. Germline-derived CDR1 and CDR2 are KGHDR and SFDVKD. The V gene end was trimmed by 3 bases and the J gene end by 5 bases; junction bases not matched to a gene: 5. This CDR3 comprises 14 residues. This chain's CDR3 is CATSDTGGSDEQYF. The CDR3, as DNA: TGTGCCACCAGTGATACAGGGGGATCCGACGAGCAGTACTTC.